This paragraph covers one T cell receptor (beta chain) sequence. Its target antigen remains unknown. At one end the junction does not follow the germline gene, possibly because of a read error. One collaborating source in Seattle enrolled patients while the patients were actively infected and followed the patients over time throughout the course of disease. Collaborating institutions collected whole blood in K2EDTA tubes following their own protocols. Collaborator samples were shipped for TCRbeta analysis as frozen whole blood, isolated PBMCs, or DNA extracted from either sample type. CDR1 and CDR2 (MDHEN, SYDVKM) derive from the germline V gene. Reading from cysteine to phenylalanine, the CDR3 counts 11 amino acids. The read is trimmed to its CDR3 DNA, 33 bases read in frame from base 1. The source of the sample is a study of blood T cell repertoires in COVID-19 (dated by TCRdb to about 2020). With regard to the full study: Samples from collaborators originated in the United States, Italy and Spain and spanned both the acute and convalescent phases of COVID-19. The material from the prospective study consisted of cDNA or gDNA derived from T cells, B-cell-depleted T cells, or PBMCs. Subjects who had been exposed to COVID-19, were actively infected with it, or had recovered from it provided the deeply sampled blood TCRbeta repertoires that made up the dataset. The repertoires were released in a freely available public database intended as a resource for research on the immune response to SARS-CoV-2. Samples came from the ongoing ImmuneRACE study (first 160 participants) plus 1,254 subjects from 6 global collaborators. Sample metadata almost always included a de-identified subject ID, COVID-19 status, age in years and sex. Where HLA class I and class II types were available, the types were taken from metadata supplied by the sample provider, not from assay-based typing. What the authors observed across the whole study: Clinical and demographic metadata were provided uncurated, with the amount varying by source and participant.

The immunoSEQ Assay, a bias-controlled multiplex PCR, was used to amplify TCRbeta CDR3 regions from genomic DNA. The authors' analysis ran thus. The number of nucleated cells in each sample was estimated from the amplification of reference gene primers within the assay. To quantify the absolute abundance of each unique TCRbeta CDR3 rearrangement, sequence reads were collapsed and filtered. Productive Simpson clonality was computed per sample as the square root of Simpson's diversity index over productive rearrangements. The source is immuneACCESS, and TCRdb retained only in-frame sequences with V and J called. Part of the clones is not carried over; for the studies checked, unresolved V genes explain less than half of this, and the remainder is unexplained. V, J and clone size reflect that table, while D and trimming were determined from the DNA. This sample comprises 300,000 to 450,000 clones, roughly 90% of them detected only once. In total, the top ten clones hold around 3% of the sample.

The receptor was isolated from a woman aged 25 to 39 with COVID-19, enrolled during active disease. The sequence links TRBV28 to TRBJ1-1, and possibly TRBD1, on 6 matching bases. Sequences were obtained from peripheral blood. The bases are TGTGCCAGCAGTTTTCGGTCGGGGGGCGCATTC. Its protein product is CASSFRSGGAF.